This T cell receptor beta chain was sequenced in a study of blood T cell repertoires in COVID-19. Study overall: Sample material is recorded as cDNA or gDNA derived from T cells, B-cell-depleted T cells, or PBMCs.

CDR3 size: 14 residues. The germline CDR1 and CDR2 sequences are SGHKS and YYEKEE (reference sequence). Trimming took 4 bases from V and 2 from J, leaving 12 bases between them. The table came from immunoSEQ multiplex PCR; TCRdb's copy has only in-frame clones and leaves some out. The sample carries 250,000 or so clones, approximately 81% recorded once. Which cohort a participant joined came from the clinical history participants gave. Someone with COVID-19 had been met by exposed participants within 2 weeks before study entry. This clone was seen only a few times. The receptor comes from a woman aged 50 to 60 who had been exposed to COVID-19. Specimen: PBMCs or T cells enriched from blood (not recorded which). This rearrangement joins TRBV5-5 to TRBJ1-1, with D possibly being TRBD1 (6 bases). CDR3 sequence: CASSPRGENTEAFF. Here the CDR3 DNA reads TGTGCCAGCAGCCCCAGGGGCGAAAACACTGAAGCTTTCTTT.